This passage covers 30 T cell receptor beta chains from one sample sequenced in a study of blood T cell repertoires in COVID-19. The method was immunoSEQ multiplex PCR; TCRdb's version includes in-frame clones alone and lacks a portion of them. The sample has tens of thousands of clones; around 83% are singletons. Sequencing was done on a sample of peripheral blood. The receptor source for this set is a woman aged 60-75 years with acute or convalescent COVID-19.

V usage is TRBV3-1 (or the pseudogene TRBV3-2) and J usage is TRBJ2-3, with 10 bases identical to TRBD2. Germline V gene sequence: CDR1 LGHDT, CDR2 YNNKEL (reference sequence). The CDR3 has 16 amino acids. V shed 3 bases, J shed 1 base, and the junction held 4 bases outside the gene matches. CDR3 DNA sequence: TGTGCCAGCAGCCAGCTTGGACTAGCGGGCACAGATACGCAGTATTTT. This sequence encodes CASSQLGLAGTDTQYF.

The sample holds one count of this clone. The V call is TRBV7-9, the J call TRBJ2-7; D gene ambiguous. The germline gives CDR1 SEHNR, CDR2 FQNEAQ (reference sequence). CDR3 length: 15 residues. V lost 3 bases and J lost 0, with 12 bases in between. The CDR3 DNA reads TGTGCCAGCAGCTTGGTACGAGGAACCTCCTACGAGCAGTACTTC. This codes for CASSLVRGTSYEQYF.

This clone was seen a handful of times. The chain uses TRBV2 and TRBJ1-1, with 10 nucleotides matching TRBD1. V dropped 3 bases and J dropped 8; count of bases not matched to a gene: 3. This CDR3 contains 13 residues. CDR1 and CDR2 (germline): SNHLY, FYNNEI. The CDR3 sequence: CASSEGQGLEAFF. CDR3 DNA: TGTGCCAGCAGTGAGGGACAGGGGTTAGAAGCTTTCTTT.

This chain connects TRBV12-3 or TRBV12-4 to TRBJ1-2; 9 nucleotides agree with TRBD1. Trimming removed 6 bases from V and 4 bases from J; junction bases left unmatched: 3. The CDR3 covers 13 residues. The CDR3 here is CASSRGQGYGYTF. The CDR3 region has the DNA TGTGCCAGCAGCCGGGGACAGGGCTATGGCTACACCTTC.

The chain carries TRBV12-5 and TRBJ2-5; tentative D call: TRBD1 (5 bases). The V and J ends lost 7 bases and 5 bases respectively, with 20 bases between them. The CDR3 consists of 15 residues. Germline V gene data show CDR1 as LGHNT and CDR2 as FRNRAP. In DNA form, the CDR3 reads TGTGCTAGTGCCATGGACGGTTTAGGGGATGAGACCCAGTACTTC. This translates into CASAMDGLGDETQYF.

V gene TRBV5-4 combines with J gene TRBJ1-3; 9 nucleotides line up with TRBD1. Trimming cost V 2 bases and J 8 bases; bases outside gene matches: 14. The CDR3 consists of 17 residues. Germline V CDR1 and CDR2: SGHNT, YYREEE (reference sequence). The CDR3 spells CASSLPRDRENSYTIYF. The CDR3 nucleotides are TGTGCCAGCAGCTTACCTCGGGACAGGGAAAATTCGTACACCATATATTTT.

This clone has more than one count but fewer than ten. The CDR3: CASTTGVATNEKLFF. The CDR3 DNA follows: TGTGCCAGCACCACAGGGGTGGCAACTAATGAAAAACTGTTTTTT. The genes are TRBV6-5 and TRBJ1-4; 7 bases map to TRBD1. This CDR3 contains 15 residues. The junction had 5 bases not matched to a gene; V was cut back by 7 bases and J by 0 bases. The germline CDR1 and CDR2 sequences are MNHEY and SVGAGI.

The chain employs TRBV2 and TRBJ1-2; D gene uncertain. Trimming shortened V by 4 bases and J by 8 bases, and 11 bases separated the two germline ends. Germline CDR1 and CDR2: SNHLY and FYNNEI. The CDR3 spans 12 residues. The CDR3 DNA reads as TGTGCCAGCAGTGTAGTTTCGAGCGGCTACACCTTC. Translated: CASSVVSSGYTF. Supplemented by reference TRBV2 and TRBJ1-2, the full variable domain reads EPEVTQTPSHQVTQMGQEVILRCVPISNHLYFYWYRQILGQKVEFLVSFYNNEISEKSEIFDDQFSVERPDGSNFTLKIRSTKLEDSAMYFCASSVVSSGYTFGSGTRLTVV.

This chain links TRBV2 with TRBJ1-2; the match to TRBD1 covers 7 bases. V shed 6 bases, J shed 4 bases, and the junction held 2 bases outside the gene matches. CDR1 and CDR2 (germline): SNHLY, FYNNEI. The CDR3 loop spans 12 amino acids. CDR3 region: CASRGQSYGYTF. Here the CDR3 DNA reads TGTGCCAGCAGGGGACAGAGCTATGGCTACACCTTC.

This sequence joins TRBV6-5 and TRBJ1-1; 8 positions agree with TRBD1. CDR3 length equals 14 residues. The J segment lost 4 bases and the V segment lost 6 bases, leaving 7 bases of the junction unmatched. Germline V lookup: CDR1 MNHEY, CDR2 SVGAGI. CDR3 DNA: TGTGCCAGCAGGATGACAGGGGCCAGCACTGAAGCTTTCTTT. This sequence encodes CASRMTGASTEAFF.

The chain is built from TRBV7-6 and TRBJ2-7; the match to TRBD1 covers 11 bases. CDR3 length: 17 amino acids. With 0 bases clipped from V and 2 bases from J, the junction kept 6 bases outside the gene matches. From germline, CDR1 is SGHVS and CDR2 FNYEAQ. CDR3 sequence: CASSLATLGQGAYEQYF. CDR3 sequence (DNA): TGTGCCAGCAGCTTAGCTACCCTGGGACAGGGGGCCTACGAGCAGTACTTC.

This clone was recorded a few times. The V call is TRBV3-1 (or the pseudogene TRBV3-2), the J call TRBJ1-5; D unclear. Trimming removed 2 bases at V and 4 bases at J, with 9 bases between. This CDR3 region has 14 residues. Per the germline V gene, CDR1 is LGHDT and CDR2 is YNNKEL (reference sequence). The CDR3: CASSQPPGNQPQHF. CDR3 DNA sequence: TGTGCCAGCAGCCAACCCCCGGGGAATCAGCCCCAGCATTTT.

The chain couples TRBV6-5 to TRBJ2-7, with D possibly matching TRBD1 (6 bases). The CDR3 consists of 14 residues. The germline V gene encodes CDR1 MNHEY and CDR2 SVGAGI. With 7 bases removed from V and 4 bases from J, the gap between germline ends came to 17 bases. Here the CDR3 DNA reads TGTGCCAGCACCCCCATGGGGGCGCGTTACGAGCAGTACTTC. This sequence encodes CASTPMGARYEQYF.

The chain uses TRBV5-1 and TRBJ1-1; tentative D call: TRBD1 (5 bases). The CDR3 covers 14 residues. Germline V gives CDR1 SGHRS, CDR2 YFSETQ. Between the trimmed V and J ends, which lost 0 bases and 4 bases, there was a span of 10 bases. CDR3 sequence: CASSLDGGGTEAFF. CDR3 coding DNA: TGCGCCAGCAGCTTGGATGGCGGGGGCACTGAAGCTTTCTTT. Combining the CDR3 with reference TRBV5-1 and TRBJ1-1 gives the whole variable domain KAGVTQTPRYLIKTRGQQVTLSCSPISGHRSVSWYQQTPGQGLQFLFEYFSETQRNKGNFPGRFSGRQFSNSRSEMNVSTLELGDSALYLCASSLDGGGTEAFFGQGTRLTVV.

The gene calls are TRBV11-2 and TRBJ1-1; TRBD1 agrees at 9 bases. CDR3 length equals 16 residues. The V segment lost 6 bases and the J segment 0 bases; nucleotides outside the gene matches: 8. Per the germline V gene, CDR1 is SGHAT and CDR2 is FQNNGV. The CDR3 DNA reads TGTGCCAGCAGGGCCGGGACAGGGATTTTGAACACTGAAGCTTTCTTT. Amino acid sequence: CASRAGTGILNTEAFF.

The gene calls are TRBV9 and TRBJ2-1; 7 nucleotides line up with TRBD1. The ends lost 0 bases at V and 2 bases at J; junction bases unmatched: 8. This CDR3 comprises 17 residues. Germline CDR1 and CDR2: SGDLS and YYNGEE. As DNA, the CDR3 is TGTGCCAGCAGCGTAGACTCGACAGGGATTCCCTACAATGAGCAGTTCTTC. This gives the protein CASSVDSTGIPYNEQFF.

This clone has more than one count but fewer than ten. This rearrangement joins TRBV4-1 to TRBJ1-1; tentatively, D is TRBD1 (5 bases). V was cut by 1 base and J by 4 bases, with 13 bases left in between. CDR3 length equals 15 residues. The V gene's germline CDR1 is MGHRA and CDR2 YSYEKL. CDR3 region: CASSQVEGRSTEAFF. The CDR3, as DNA: TGCGCCAGCAGCCAAGTTGAGGGGAGGAGCACTGAAGCTTTCTTT.

V usage is TRBV15 and J usage is TRBJ1-2; D ambiguous. The V and J ends lost 0 bases and 8 bases respectively, with 10 bases between them. The CDR3 runs 13 residues. Germline-derived CDR1 and CDR2 are LNHNV and YYDKDF (reference sequence). CDR3 bases: TGTGCCACCAGCAGAGATCACAAGTGGGGCTACACCTTC. Its translation is CATSRDHKWGYTF.

The chain uses TRBV3-1 (or the pseudogene TRBV3-2) and TRBJ1-1; a weak D match, TRBD1 (6 bases). The V gene lost 3 bases and the J gene lost 1 base, with 6 bases spanning the gap. Germline CDR1 is LGHDT and CDR2 is YNNKEL (reference sequence). The CDR3 covers 13 residues. CDR3 DNA: TGTGCCAGCAGCCAGGACAGGAACACTGAAGCTTTCTTT. Its translation is CASSQDRNTEAFF.

The V gene is TRBV6-5, the J gene TRBJ2-1, with D perhaps matching TRBD2 (6 bases). The CDR3 is 15 residues long. Trimming shortened V by 7 bases and J by 9 bases, and 22 bases separated the two germline ends. CDR1 MNHEY and CDR2 SVGAGI come from the germline V gene. For the CDR3, the DNA is TGTGCCAGCATTCCGACGGGACTCGGATTAAGTGAGCAGTTCTTC. It specifies CASIPTGLGLSEQFF.

This chain connects TRBV19 to TRBJ1-1; the D gene is possibly TRBD1 (5 bases). The V and J ends lost 1 base and 3 bases respectively, with 9 bases between them. From germline, CDR1 is LNHDA and CDR2 SQIVND (reference sequence). The CDR3 length is 14 residues. The CDR3 spells CASSIGRAYTEAFF. The CDR3, as DNA: TGTGCCAGTAGTATAGGCAGGGCTTACACTGAAGCTTTCTTT.

In its sample, this clone was seen a few times. This sequence joins TRBV30 and TRBJ1-2, with TRBD1 identical over 7 bases. V shed 2 bases and J 2 bases; nucleotides not matched to a gene: 11. The germline gives CDR1 GTSNPN, CDR2 SVGIG (reference sequence). The CDR3 runs to 16 residues. CDR3 residues: CAWSHPKIQGNYGYTF. CDR3 nucleotides: TGTGCCTGGAGTCACCCAAAAATACAGGGGAACTATGGCTACACCTTC.

The chain has TRBV11-2 and TRBJ1-2; TRBD1 matches 8 bases. The germline V gene encodes CDR1 SGHAT and CDR2 FQNNGV. V trimming: 5 bases; J trimming: 7 bases; junction bases outside the gene matches: 6. The CDR3 contains 13 residues. The CDR3, as DNA: TGTGCCAGCAGCACGACAGGGGTGTTTGGCTACACCTTC. It codes for CASSTTGVFGYTF.

J is TRBJ2-2 and V is TRBV18; TRBD1 might be the D (5 bases). Germline CDR1 and CDR2: KGHSH and LQKENI. This CDR3 has 14 residues. V was trimmed by 2 bases and J by 3 bases, leaving 7 bases between them. Here the CDR3 reads CASSPTRDTGELFF. The CDR3 bases are TGTGCCAGCTCACCAACCAGGGACACCGGGGAGCTGTTTTTT.

This clone was counted a single time. The genes are TRBV6-5 and TRBJ2-4; 10 nucleotides agree with TRBD1. V gave up 7 bases and J gave up 1 base; unmatched junction bases: 1. The CDR3 has 14 amino acids. Germline V gene sequence: CDR1 MNHEY, CDR2 SVGAGI. The CDR3 spells CASMGQGAKNIQYF. CDR3 in DNA: TGTGCCAGCATGGGACAGGGGGCCAAAAACATTCAGTACTTC.

The sample holds one count of this clone. The rearrangement links TRBV5-6 to TRBJ2-3, with TRBD1 as a possible D gene (6 bases). CDR1 and CDR2 from the germline V gene are SGHDT and YYEEEE. V lost 1 base, J lost 0 bases, and 9 bases lay in between. CDR3 length equals 15 residues. In DNA, the CDR3 is TGTGCCAGCAGCTTGCCAGGGGATAGCACAGATACGCAGTATTTT. Translating it yields CASSLPGDSTDTQYF.

The chain couples TRBV9 to TRBJ1-2; no clear D gene. The V and J ends lost 7 bases and 0 bases respectively, with 10 bases between them. CDR3 length: 13 residues. Germline assignment: CDR1 SGDLS and CDR2 YYNGEE. This CDR3 reads CASAYGPNYGYTF. Written as DNA, the CDR3 is TGTGCCAGCGCATACGGTCCTAACTATGGCTACACCTTC.

The V and J genes are TRBV19 and TRBJ2-4, with D possibly TRBD2 on 6 matching bases. V lost 11 bases and J 0 bases, leaving 14 bases between the germline ends. The CDR3 is made up of 14 amino acids. Germline V gene data show CDR1 as LNHDA and CDR2 as SQIVND (reference sequence). The DNA for the CDR3 is TGTGCCTCTGGGAGGAGTCAAGCCAAAAACATTCAGTACTTC. Translated, it gives CASGRSQAKNIQYF.

This chain joins TRBV2 and TRBJ2-6; possibly TRBD2 for D (6 bases). V lost 4 bases to trimming and J lost 2 bases, with 6 bases between them. Germline V CDR1 and CDR2: SNHLY, FYNNEI. The CDR3 consists of 14 residues. The DNA of the CDR3 is TGTGCCAGCAGTGGGGGGGCTGGGGCCAACGTCCTGACTTTC. The encoded protein is CASSGGAGANVLTF.

The gene calls are TRBV20-1 and TRBJ2-3, with unresolved D. V lost 3 bases, J lost 6 bases, and 10 bases lay in between. Germline values: CDR1 DFQATT, CDR2 SNEGSKA (reference sequence). CDR3 length equals 12 residues. CDR3 loop: CSASGESDTQYF. The DNA of the CDR3 is TGCAGTGCTAGTGGCGAGTCGGATACGCAGTATTTT.